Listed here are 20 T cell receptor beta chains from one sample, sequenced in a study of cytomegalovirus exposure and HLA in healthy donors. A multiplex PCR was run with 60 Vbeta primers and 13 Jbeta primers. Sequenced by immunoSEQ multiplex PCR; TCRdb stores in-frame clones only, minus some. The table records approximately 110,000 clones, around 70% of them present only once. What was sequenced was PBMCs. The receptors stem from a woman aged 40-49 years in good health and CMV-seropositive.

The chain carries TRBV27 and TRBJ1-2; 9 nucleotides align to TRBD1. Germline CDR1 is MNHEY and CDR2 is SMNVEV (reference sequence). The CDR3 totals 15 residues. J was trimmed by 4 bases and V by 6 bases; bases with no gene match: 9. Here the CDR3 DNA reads TGTGCCAGCAGAAACGGACAGGGGATAGGCTATGGCTACACCTTC. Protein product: CASRNGQGIGYGYTF.

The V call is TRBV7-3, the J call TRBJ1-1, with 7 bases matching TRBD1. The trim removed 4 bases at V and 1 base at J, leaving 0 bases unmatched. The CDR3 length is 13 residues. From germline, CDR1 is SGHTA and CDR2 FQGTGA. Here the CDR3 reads CASSWDRNTEAFF. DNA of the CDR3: TGTGCCAGCAGCTGGGACAGGAACACTGAAGCTTTCTTT.

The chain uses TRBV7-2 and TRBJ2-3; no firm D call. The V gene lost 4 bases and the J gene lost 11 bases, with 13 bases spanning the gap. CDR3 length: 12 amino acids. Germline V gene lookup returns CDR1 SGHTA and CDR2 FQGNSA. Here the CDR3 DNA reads TGTGCCAGCAGCTCCCTACAAGGCGGGCAGTATTTT. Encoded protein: CASSSLQGGQYF. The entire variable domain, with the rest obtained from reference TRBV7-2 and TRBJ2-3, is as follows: GAGVSQSPSNKVTEKGKDVELRCDPISGHTALYWYRQSLGQGLEFLIYFQGNSAPDKSGLPSDRFSAERTGGSVSTLTIQRTQQEDSAVYLCASSSLQGGQYFGPGTRLTVL.

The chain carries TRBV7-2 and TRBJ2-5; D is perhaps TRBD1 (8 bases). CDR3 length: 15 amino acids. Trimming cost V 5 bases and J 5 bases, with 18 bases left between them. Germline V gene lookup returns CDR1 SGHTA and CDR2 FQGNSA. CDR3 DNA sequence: TGTGCCAGCAGCATACAGGGGGGGGCAGAGGAGACCCAGTACTTC. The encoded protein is CASSIQGGAEETQYF.

CDR3 nucleotide sequence: TGTGCCAGCAGTTTGGGGGGACTAGGTAGCTACGAGCAGTACTTC. This codes for CASSLGGLGSYEQYF. This rearrangement joins TRBV7-2 to TRBJ2-7; the match to TRBD2 covers 8 bases. Germline CDR1 is SGHTA and CDR2 is FQGNSA. The trim removed 6 bases at V and 3 bases at J, leaving 10 bases unmatched. The CDR3 totals 15 residues. The complete variable domain, with remaining parts taken from reference TRBV7-2 and TRBJ2-7, reads GAGVSQSPSNKVTEKGKDVELRCDPISGHTALYWYRQSLGQGLEFLIYFQGNSAPDKSGLPSDRFSAERTGGSVSTLTIQRTQQEDSAVYLCASSLGGLGSYEQYFGPGTRLTVT.

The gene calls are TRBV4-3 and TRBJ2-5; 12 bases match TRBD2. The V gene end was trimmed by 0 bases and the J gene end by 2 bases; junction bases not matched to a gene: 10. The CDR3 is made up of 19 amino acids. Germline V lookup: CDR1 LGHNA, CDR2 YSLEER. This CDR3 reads CASSQDIRLAGGDQETQYF. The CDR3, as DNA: TGCGCCAGCAGCCAAGACATAAGGCTAGCGGGGGGGGATCAAGAGACCCAGTACTTC.

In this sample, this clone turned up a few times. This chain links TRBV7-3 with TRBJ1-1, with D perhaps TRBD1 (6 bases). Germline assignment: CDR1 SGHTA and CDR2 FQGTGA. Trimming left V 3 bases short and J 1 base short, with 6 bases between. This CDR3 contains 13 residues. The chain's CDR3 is CASSLGQNTEAFF. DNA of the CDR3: TGTGCCAGCAGCTTGGGACAGAACACTGAAGCTTTCTTT.

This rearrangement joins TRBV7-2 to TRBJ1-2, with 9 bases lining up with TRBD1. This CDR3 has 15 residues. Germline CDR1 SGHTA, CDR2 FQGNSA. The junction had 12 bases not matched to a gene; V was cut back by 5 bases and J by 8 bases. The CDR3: CASSPRGDRVGGYTF. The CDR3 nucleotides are TGTGCCAGCAGCCCCCGTGGGGACAGGGTAGGCGGCTACACCTTC.

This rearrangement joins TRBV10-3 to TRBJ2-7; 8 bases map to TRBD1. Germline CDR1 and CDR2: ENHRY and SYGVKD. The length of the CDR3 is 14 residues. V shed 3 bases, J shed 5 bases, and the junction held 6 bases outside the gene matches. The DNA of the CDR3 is TGTGCCATCAGTGATCAGGGGGCCCTGAACGAGCAGTACTTC. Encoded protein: CAISDQGALNEQYF.

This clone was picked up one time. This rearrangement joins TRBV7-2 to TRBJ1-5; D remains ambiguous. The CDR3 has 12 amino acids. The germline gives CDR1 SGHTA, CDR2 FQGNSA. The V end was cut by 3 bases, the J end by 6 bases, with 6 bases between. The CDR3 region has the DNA TGTGCCAGCAGCTTTTCGGGTCAGCCCCAGCATTTT. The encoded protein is CASSFSGQPQHF.

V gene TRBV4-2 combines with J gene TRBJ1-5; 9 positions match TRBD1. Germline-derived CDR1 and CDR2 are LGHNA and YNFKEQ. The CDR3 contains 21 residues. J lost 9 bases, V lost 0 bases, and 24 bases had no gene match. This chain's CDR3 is CASSQDPQGILQGARPRPQHF. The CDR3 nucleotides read TGTGCCAGCAGCCAAGATCCCCAGGGCATCCTACAGGGGGCCCGGCCGCGGCCCCAGCATTTT.

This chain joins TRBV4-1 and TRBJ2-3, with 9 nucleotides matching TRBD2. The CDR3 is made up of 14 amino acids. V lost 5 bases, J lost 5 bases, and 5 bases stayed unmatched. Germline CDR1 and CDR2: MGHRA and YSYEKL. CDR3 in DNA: TGCGCCAGCAGCTCCCCGACTAGCGGAGATACGCAGTATTTT. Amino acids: CASSSPTSGDTQYF.

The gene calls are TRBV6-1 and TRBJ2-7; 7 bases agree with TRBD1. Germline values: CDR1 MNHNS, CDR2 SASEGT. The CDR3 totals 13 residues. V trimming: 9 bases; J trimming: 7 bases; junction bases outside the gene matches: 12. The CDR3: CASLTGVGTEQYF. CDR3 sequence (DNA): TGTGCCAGTCTAACAGGGGTGGGGACGGAGCAGTACTTC.

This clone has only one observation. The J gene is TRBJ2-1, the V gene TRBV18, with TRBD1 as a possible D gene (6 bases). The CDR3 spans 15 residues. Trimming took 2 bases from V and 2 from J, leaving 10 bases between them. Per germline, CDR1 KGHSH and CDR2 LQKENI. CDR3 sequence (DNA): TGTGCCAGCTCACCAAAAGGACAGCCCTACAATGAGCAGTTCTTC. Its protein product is CASSPKGQPYNEQFF.

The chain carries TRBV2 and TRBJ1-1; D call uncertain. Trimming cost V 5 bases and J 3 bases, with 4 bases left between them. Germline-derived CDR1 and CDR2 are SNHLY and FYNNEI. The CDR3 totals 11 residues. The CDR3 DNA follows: TGTGCCAGCAGTACTCACACTGAAGCTTTCTTT. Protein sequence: CASSTHTEAFF.

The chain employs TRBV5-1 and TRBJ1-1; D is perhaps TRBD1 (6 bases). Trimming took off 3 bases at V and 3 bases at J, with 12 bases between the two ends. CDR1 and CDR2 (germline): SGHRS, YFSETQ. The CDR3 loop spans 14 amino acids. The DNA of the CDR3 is TGCGCCAGCAGCTCAGGACAGCCCTACACTGAAGCTTTCTTT. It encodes CASSSGQPYTEAFF.

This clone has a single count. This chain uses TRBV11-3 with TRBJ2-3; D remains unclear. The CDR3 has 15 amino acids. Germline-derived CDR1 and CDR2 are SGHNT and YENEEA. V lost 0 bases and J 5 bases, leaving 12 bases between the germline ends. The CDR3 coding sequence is TGTGCCAGCAGCTTAGATCCCGGGTCGGAAGATACGCAGTATTTT. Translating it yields CASSLDPGSEDTQYF.

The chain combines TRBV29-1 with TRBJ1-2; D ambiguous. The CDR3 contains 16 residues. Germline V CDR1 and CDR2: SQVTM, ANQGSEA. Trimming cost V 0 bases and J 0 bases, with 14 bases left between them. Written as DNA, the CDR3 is TGCAGCGTTGAAGATAGCGTTACAGAAACTAACTATGGCTACACCTTC. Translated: CSVEDSVTETNYGYTF. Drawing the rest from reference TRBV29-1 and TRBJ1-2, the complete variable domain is SAVISQKPSRDICQRGTSLTIQCQVDSQVTMMFWYRQQPGQSLTLIATANQGSEATYESGFVIDKFPISRPNLTFSTLTVSNMSPEDSSIYLCSVEDSVTETNYGYTFGSGTRLTVV.

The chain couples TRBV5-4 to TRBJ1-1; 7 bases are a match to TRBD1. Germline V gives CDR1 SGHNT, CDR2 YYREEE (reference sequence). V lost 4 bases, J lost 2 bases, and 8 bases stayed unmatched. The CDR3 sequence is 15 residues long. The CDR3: CASSRTGDGNTEAFF. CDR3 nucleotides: TGTGCCAGCAGCCGCACAGGGGACGGAAACACTGAAGCTTTCTTT. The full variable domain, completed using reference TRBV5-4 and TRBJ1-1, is ETGVTQSPTHLIKTRGQQVTLRCSSQSGHNTVSWYQQALGQGPQFIFQYYREEENGRGNFPPRFSGLQFPNYSSELNVNALELDDSALYLCASSRTGDGNTEAFFGQGTRLTVV.

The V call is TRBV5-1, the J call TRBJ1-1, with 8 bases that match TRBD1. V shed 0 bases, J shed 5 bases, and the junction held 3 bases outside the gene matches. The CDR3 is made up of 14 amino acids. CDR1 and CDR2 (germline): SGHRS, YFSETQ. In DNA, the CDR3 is TGCGCCAGCAGCTTGGATGGACAGGGAACTGAAGCTTTCTTT. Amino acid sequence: CASSLDGQGTEAFF. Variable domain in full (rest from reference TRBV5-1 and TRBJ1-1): KAGVTQTPRYLIKTRGQQVTLSCSPISGHRSVSWYQQTPGQGLQFLFEYFSETQRNKGNFPGRFSGRQFSNSRSEMNVSTLELGDSALYLCASSLDGQGTEAFFGQGTRLTVV.